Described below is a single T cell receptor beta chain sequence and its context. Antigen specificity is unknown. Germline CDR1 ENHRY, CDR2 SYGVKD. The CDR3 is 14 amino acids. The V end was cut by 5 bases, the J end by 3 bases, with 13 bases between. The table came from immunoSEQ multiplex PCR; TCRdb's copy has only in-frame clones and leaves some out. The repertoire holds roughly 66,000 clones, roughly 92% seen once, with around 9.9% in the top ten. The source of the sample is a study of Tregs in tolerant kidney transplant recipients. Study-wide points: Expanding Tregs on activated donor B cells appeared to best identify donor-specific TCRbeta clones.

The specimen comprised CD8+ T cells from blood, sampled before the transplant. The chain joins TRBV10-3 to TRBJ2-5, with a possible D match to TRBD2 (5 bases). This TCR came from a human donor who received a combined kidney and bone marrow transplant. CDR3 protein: CAISSLANEETQYF. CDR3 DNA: TGTGCCATCAGTTCTCTAGCAAACGAAGAGACCCAGTACTTC.